This TCR beta chain was obtained from a study of OX40 agonist ivuxolimab in advanced cancers. Study summary: Hepatocellular carcinoma, melanoma, renal cell or head and neck cancer was diagnosed in the dose-escalation patients. Study conclusions and caveats: At 0.1 to 3.0 mg/kg, clonal expansion of CD4+ and CD8+ blood T cells had occurred by week 6.

Only in-frame clones appear in the TCRdb table, and some are missing; sequencing was by immunoSEQ multiplex PCR. The table shows approximately 79,000 clones, with around 84% occurring only once. Comments on this clone: Its matching antigen is unknown.

Germline-derived CDR1 and CDR2 are MNHEY and SVGAGI. V shed 6 bases and J shed 4 bases, with 12 bases lying between them. The CDR3 has 13 residues. This sequence was found in an adult with an advanced solid tumor such as melanoma, head and neck, liver or kidney cancer. J is TRBJ1-1 and V is TRBV6-5; a weak D match, TRBD1 (5 bases). The sequencing used CD4+ or CD8+ T cells sorted from blood, collected in a trial of the OX40 agonist ivuxolimab. The CDR3 nucleotides read TGTGCCAGCAGAACACAGGTGGGCACTGAAGCTTTCTTT. Protein: CASRTQVGTEAFF.